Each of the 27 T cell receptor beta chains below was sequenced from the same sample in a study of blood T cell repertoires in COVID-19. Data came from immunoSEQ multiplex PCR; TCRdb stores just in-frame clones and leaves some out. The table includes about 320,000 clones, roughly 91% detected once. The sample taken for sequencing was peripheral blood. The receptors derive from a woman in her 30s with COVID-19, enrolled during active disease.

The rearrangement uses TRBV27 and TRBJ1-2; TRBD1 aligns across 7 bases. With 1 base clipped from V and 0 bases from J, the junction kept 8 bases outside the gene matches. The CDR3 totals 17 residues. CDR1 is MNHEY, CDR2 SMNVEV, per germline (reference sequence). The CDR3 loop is CASSLFGRGVTNYGYTF. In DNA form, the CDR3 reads TGTGCCAGCAGTTTATTTGGCAGGGGGGTTACTAACTATGGCTACACCTTC.

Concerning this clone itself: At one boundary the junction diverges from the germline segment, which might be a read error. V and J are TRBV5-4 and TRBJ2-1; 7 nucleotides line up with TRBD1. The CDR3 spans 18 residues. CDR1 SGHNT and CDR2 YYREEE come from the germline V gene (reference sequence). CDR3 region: CASKHYTGTVGSHNEQFF. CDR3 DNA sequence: TGTGCCAGCAAACATTATACCGGGACAGTCGGCTCCCACAATGAGCAGTTCTTC.

CDR3 protein: CASSAAASGGVADTQYF. In nucleotides, the CDR3 is TGCGCCAGCAGCGCGGCAGCTAGCGGGGGGGTGGCAGATACGCAGTATTTT. The V call is TRBV5-1, the J call TRBJ2-3; 12 bases are a match to TRBD2. Germline CDR1 reads SGHRS; CDR2 reads YFSETQ. J was trimmed by 4 bases and V by 4 bases; bases with no gene match: 10. This CDR3 comprises 17 residues.

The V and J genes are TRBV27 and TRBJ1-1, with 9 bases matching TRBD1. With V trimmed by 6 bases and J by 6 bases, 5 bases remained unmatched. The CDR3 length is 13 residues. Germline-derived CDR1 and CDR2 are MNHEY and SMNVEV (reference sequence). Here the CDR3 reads CASSWTGVAEAFF. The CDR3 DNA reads TGTGCCAGCAGCTGGACAGGGGTGGCTGAAGCTTTCTTT.

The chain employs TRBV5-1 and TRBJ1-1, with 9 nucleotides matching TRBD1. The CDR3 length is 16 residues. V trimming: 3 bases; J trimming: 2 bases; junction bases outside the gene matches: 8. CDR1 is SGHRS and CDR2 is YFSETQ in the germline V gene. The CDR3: CASSSIQGAPNTEAFF. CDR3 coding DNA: TGCGCCAGCAGCTCGATACAGGGGGCCCCTAACACTGAAGCTTTCTTT.

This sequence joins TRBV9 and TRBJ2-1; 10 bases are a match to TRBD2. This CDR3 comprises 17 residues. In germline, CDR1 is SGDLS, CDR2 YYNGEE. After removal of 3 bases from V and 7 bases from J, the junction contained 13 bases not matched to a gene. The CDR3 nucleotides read TGTGCCAGCAGCGCCGACCTAAGCGGGGGGGCGAGAAATGAGCAGTTCTTC. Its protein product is CASSADLSGGARNEQFF.

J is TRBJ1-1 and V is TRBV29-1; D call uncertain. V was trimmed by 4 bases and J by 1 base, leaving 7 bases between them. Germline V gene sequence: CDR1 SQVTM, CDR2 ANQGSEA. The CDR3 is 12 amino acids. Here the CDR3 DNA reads TGCAGCGTTGGACATAAGAACACTGAAGCTTTCTTT. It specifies CSVGHKNTEAFF.

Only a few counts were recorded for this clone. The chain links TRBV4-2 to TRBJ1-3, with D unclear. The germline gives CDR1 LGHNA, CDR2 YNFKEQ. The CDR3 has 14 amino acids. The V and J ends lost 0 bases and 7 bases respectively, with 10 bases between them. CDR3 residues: CASSQDTGRNTIYF. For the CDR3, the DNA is TGTGCCAGCAGCCAAGACACGGGGAGGAACACCATATATTTT.

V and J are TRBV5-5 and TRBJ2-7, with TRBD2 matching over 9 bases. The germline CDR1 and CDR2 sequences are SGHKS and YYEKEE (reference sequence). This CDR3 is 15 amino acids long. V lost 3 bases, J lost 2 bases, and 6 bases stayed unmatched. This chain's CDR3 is CASSSPTSGTYEQYF. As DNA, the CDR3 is TGTGCCAGCAGCTCCCCGACTAGCGGCACCTACGAGCAGTACTTC.

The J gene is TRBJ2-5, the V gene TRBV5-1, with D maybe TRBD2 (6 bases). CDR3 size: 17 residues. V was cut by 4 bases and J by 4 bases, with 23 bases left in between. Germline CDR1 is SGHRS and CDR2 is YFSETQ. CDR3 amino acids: CASSGGTSWGVGETQYF. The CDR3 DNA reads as TGCGCCAGCAGCGGTGGGACCTCTTGGGGGGTGGGAGAGACCCAGTACTTC.

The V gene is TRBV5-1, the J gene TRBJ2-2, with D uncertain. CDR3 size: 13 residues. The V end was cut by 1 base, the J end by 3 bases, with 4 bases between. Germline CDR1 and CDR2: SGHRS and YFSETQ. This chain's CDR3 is CASSLSDTGELFF. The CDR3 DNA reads TGCGCCAGCAGCTTGTCTGACACCGGGGAGCTGTTTTTT.

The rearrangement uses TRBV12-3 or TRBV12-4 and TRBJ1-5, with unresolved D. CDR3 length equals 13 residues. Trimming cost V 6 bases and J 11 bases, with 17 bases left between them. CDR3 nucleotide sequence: TGTGCCAGCAGCTCACCCGCCGTCGGGGCCCAGCATTTT. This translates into CASSSPAVGAQHF.

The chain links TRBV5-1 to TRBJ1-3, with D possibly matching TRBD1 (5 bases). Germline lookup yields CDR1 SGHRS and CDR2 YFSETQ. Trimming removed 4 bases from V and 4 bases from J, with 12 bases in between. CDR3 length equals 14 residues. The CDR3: CASSETGGGNTIYF. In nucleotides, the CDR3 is TGCGCCAGCAGCGAGACCGGGGGAGGAAACACCATATATTTT.

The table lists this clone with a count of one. CDR3 sequence: CASSPPGGSVKLFF. The CDR3 nucleotides read TGTGCCAGCAGCCCACCGGGGGGGAGCGTAAAACTGTTTTTT. The chain is built from TRBV25-1 and TRBJ1-4; the D gene is possibly TRBD1 (5 bases). Germline V gene data show CDR1 as MGHDK and CDR2 as SYGVNS. The V and J ends lost 6 bases and 10 bases respectively, with 18 bases between them. This CDR3 comprises 14 residues.

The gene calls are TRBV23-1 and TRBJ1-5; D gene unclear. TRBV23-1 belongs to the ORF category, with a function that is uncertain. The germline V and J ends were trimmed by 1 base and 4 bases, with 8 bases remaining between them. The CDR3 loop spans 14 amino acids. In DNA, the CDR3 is TGCGCCAGCAGTCAATTCTCCGGGAATCAGCCCCAGCATTTT. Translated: CASSQFSGNQPQHF.

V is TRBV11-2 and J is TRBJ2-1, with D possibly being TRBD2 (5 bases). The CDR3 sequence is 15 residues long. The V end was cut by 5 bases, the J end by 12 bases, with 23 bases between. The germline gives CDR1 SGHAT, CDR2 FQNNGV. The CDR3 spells CASSPDGVRVQRQFF. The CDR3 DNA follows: TGTGCCAGCAGCCCGGACGGGGTAAGGGTACAAAGGCAGTTCTTC.

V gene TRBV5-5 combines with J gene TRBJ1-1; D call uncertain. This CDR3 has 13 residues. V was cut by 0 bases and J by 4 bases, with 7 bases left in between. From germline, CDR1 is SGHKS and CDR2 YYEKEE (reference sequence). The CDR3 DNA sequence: TGTGCCAGCAGCTTGGTGATGAGCACTGAAGCTTTCTTT. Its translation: CASSLVMSTEAFF.

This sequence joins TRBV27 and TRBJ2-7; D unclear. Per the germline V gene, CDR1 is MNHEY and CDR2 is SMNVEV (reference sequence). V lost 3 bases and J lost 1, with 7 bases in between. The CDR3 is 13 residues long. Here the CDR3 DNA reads TGTGCCAGCAGTTTGACTTTATCCTACGAGCAGTACTTC. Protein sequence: CASSLTLSYEQYF.

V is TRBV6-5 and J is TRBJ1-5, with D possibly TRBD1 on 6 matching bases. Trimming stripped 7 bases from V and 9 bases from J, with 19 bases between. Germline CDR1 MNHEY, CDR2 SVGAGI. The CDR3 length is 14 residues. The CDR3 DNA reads TGTGCCAGCAATAGGAAACAGGGTAGTCTGCCCCAGCATTTT. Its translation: CASNRKQGSLPQHF.

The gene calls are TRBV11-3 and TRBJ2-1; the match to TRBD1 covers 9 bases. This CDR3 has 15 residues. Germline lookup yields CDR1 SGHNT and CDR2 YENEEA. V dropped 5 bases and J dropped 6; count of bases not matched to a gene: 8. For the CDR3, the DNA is TGTGCCAGCAGCCAATCCGGGACAGGGATCAATGAGCAGTTCTTC. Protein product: CASSQSGTGINEQFF. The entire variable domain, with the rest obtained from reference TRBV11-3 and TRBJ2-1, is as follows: EAGVVQSPRYKIIEKKQPVAFWCNPISGHNTLYWYLQNLGQGPELLIRYENEEAVDDSQLPKDRFSAERLKGVDSTLKIQPAELGDSAVYLCASSQSGTGINEQFFGPGTRLTVL.

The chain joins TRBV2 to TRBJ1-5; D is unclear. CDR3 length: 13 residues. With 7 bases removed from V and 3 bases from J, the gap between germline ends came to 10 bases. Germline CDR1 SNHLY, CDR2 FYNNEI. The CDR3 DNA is TGTGCCAGCAAGGAACAGTTCAATCAGCCCCAGCATTTT. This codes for CASKEQFNQPQHF.

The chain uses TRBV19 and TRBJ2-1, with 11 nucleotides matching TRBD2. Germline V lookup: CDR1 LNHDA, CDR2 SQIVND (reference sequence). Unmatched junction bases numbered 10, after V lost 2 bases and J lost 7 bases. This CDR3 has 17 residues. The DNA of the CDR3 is TGTGCCAGTAGTATAACGTTGCCTAGCGGGGGGATGAATGAGCAGTTCTTC. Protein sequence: CASSITLPSGGMNEQFF.

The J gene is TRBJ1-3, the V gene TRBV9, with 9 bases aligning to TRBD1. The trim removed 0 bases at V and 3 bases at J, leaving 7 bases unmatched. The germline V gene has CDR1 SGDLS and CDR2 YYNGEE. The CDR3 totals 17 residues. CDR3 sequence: CASSVEGQGYGGNTIYF. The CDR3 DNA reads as TGTGCCAGCAGCGTAGAGGGACAGGGATATGGTGGAAACACCATATATTTT.

CDR3 sequence (DNA): TGTGCCAGCAGCCGGCCGCCGTTAGCGGGCTCCTACAATGAGCAGTTCTTC. This encodes CASSRPPLAGSYNEQFF. The chain employs TRBV13 and TRBJ2-1, with TRBD2 matching over 7 bases. The germline gives CDR1 PRHDT, CDR2 FYEKMQ (reference sequence). This CDR3 comprises 17 residues. V shed 5 bases, J shed 0 bases, and the junction held 10 bases outside the gene matches.

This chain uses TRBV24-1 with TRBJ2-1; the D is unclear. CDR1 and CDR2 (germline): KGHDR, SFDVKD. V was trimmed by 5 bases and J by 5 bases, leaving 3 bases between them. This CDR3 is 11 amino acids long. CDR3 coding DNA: TGTGCCACCAGTGTCGACAATGAGCAGTTCTTC. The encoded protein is CATSVDNEQFF.

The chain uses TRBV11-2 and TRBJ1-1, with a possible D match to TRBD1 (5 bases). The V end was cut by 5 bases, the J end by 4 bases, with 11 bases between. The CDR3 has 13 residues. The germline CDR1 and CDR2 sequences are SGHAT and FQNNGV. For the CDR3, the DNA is TGTGCCAGCAGCCCAGGGCGGGGCACTGAAGCTTTCTTT. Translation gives CASSPGRGTEAFF. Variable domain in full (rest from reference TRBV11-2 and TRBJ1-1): EAGVAQSPRYKIIEKRQSVAFWCNPISGHATLYWYQQILGQGPKLLIQFQNNGVVDDSQLPKDRFSAERLKGVDSTLKIQPAKLEDSAVYLCASSPGRGTEAFFGQGTRLTVV.

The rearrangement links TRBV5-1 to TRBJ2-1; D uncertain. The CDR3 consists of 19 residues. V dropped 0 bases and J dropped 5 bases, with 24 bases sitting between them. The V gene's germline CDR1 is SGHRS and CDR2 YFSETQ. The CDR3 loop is CASSLVGWFGLGRDNEQFF. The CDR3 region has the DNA TGCGCCAGCAGCTTGGTAGGTTGGTTCGGCCTGGGTCGGGACAATGAGCAGTTCTTC.